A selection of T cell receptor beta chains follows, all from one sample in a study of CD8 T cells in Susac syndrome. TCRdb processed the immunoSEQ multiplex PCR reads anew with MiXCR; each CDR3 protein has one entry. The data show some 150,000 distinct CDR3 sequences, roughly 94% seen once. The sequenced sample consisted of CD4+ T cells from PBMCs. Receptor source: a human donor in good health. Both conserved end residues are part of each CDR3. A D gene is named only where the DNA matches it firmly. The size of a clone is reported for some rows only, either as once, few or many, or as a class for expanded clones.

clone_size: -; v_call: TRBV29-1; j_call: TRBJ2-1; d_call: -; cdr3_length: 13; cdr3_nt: TGCAGCGTTCGTGGGTGGGGGTACAATGAGCAGTTCTTC; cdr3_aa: CSVRGWGYNEQFF
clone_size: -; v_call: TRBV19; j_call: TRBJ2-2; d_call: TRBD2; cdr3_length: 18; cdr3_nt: TGTGCCAGTAACCTAGAAGGCCTAGCGGGAGTGGTGACCGGGGAGCTGTTTTTT; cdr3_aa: CASNLEGLAGVVTGELFF
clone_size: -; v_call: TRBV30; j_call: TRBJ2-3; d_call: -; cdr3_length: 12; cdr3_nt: TGTGCCTGGACCCGGAGCACAGATACGCAGTATTTT; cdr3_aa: CAWTRSTDTQYF
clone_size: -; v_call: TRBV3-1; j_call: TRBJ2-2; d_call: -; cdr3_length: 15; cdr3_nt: TGTGCCAGCAGCTTCGGGACGGGTAACACCGGGGAGCTGTTTTTT; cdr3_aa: CASSFGTGNTGELFF
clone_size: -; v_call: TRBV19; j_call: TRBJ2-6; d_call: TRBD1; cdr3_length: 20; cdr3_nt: TGTGCCAGTACCTTCACAGGGGAAGGAAGAACTGGCTCTGGGGCCAACGTCCTGACTTTC; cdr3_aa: CASTFTGEGRTGSGANVLTF
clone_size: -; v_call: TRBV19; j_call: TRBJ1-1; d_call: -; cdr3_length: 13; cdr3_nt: TGTGCCAGTAGTAAGGAAGTGAACACTGAAGCTTTCTTT; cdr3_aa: CASSKEVNTEAFF
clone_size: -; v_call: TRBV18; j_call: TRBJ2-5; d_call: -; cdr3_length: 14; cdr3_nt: TGTGCCAGCTCACCACCCTTCCCCGCGGAGACCCAGTACTTC; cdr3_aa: CASSPPFPAETQYF
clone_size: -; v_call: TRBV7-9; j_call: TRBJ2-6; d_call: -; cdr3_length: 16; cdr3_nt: TGTGCCAGCAGCGGCCCCTCCAGGCCTGGGGCCAACGTCCTGACTTTC; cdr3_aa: CASSGPSRPGANVLTF
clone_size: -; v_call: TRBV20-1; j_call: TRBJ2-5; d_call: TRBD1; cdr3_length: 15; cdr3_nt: TGCAGTGCTCTGGGGGGACAGGGGATCGAAGAGACCCAGTACTTC; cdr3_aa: CSALGGQGIEETQYF
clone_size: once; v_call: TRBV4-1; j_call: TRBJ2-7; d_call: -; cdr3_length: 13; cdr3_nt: TGCGCCAGCAGCCGCAATGACAGGAACGAGCAGTACTTC; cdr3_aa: CASSRNDRNEQYF
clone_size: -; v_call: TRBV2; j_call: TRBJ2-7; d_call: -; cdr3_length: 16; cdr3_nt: TGTGCCAGCAGCGACCACCCGGGGGTCCTAAGCTACGAGCAGTACTTC; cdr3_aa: CASSDHPGVLSYEQYF
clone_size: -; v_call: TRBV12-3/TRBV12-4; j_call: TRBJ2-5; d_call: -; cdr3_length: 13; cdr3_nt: TGTGCCAGCAGTTTCCTAGCTCAAGAGACCCAGTACTTC; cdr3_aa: CASSFLAQETQYF
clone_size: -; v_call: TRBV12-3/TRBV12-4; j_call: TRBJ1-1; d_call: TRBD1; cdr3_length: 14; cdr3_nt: TGTGCCAGCAGTTTAGAGGGGGCAGCCATTGAAGCTTTCTTT; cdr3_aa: CASSLEGAAIEAFF
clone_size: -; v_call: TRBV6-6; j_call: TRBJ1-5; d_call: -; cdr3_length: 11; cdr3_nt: TGTGCCAGCAGCCAACAGGGAGCCCAGCATTTT; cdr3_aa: CASSQQGAQHF
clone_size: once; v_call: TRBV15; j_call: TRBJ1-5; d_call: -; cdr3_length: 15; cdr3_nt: TGTGCCACCAGCAGAGACATTGGGGGCAATCAGCCCCAGCATTTT; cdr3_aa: CATSRDIGGNQPQHF
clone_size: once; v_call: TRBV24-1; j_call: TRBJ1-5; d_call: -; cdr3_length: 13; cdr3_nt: TGTGCCACCAGTGGGGGTAACCATCAGCCCCAGCATTTT; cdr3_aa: CATSGGNHQPQHF
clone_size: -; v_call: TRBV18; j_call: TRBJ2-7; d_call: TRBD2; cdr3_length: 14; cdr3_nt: TGTGCCAGCTCACCACGTGGGGAGGGGCAGGAGCAGTACTTC; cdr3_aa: CASSPRGEGQEQYF
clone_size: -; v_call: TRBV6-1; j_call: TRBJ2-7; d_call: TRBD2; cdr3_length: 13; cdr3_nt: TGTGCCAGCTCATTGCGGGAGACGGGCGAGCAGTACTTC; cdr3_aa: CASSLRETGEQYF
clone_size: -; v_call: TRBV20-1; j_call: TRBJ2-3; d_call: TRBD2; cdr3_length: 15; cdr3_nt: TGCAGCGCCCAGGGACTAGCGGGAGATACAGATACGCAGTATTTT; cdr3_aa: CSAQGLAGDTDTQYF
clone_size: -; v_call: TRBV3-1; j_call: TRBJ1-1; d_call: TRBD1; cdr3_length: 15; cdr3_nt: TGTGCCAGCAGCTCACGGGACAGGGGGAACACTGAAGCTTTCTTT; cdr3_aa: CASSSRDRGNTEAFF
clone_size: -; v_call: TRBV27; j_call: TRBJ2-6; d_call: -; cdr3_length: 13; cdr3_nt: TGTGCCAGCCCGGAAGGTGGGGCCAACGTCCTGACTTTC; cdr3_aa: CASPEGGANVLTF
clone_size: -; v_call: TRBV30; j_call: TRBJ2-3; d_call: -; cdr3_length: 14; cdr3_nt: TGTGCCTGGAAATTCAGGATAGCGCGAGATACGCAGTATTTT; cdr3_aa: CAWKFRIARDTQYF
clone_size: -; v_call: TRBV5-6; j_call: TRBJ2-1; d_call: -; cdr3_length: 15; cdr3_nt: TGTGCCAGCAGCCTAAGAGTACCCTCCTACAATGAGCAGTTCTTC; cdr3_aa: CASSLRVPSYNEQFF
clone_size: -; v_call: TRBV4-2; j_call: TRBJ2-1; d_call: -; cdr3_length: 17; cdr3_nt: TGTGCCAGCAGCCAAGTATATCAGGGGTCTGTGCCAGATGAGCAGTTCTTC; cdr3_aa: CASSQVYQGSVPDEQFF
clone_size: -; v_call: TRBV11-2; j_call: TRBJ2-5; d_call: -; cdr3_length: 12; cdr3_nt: TGTGCCAGCAGCTTAGATGGAGAGACCCAGTACTTC; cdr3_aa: CASSLDGETQYF
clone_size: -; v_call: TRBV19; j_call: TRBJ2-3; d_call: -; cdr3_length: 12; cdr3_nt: TGTGCCAGTAAGTTGGGTGCAGATACGCAGTATTTT; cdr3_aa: CASKLGADTQYF
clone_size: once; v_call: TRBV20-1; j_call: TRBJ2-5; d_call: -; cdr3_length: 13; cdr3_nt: TGCAGTGCTAGCCCCTCCTTCTTAGAGACCCAGTACTTC; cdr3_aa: CSASPSFLETQYF
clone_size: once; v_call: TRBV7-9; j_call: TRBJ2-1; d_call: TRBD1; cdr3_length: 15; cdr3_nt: TGTGCCAGCAGCTTAATGGGGACAGTATCTAGTGAGCAGTTCTTC; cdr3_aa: CASSLMGTVSSEQFF
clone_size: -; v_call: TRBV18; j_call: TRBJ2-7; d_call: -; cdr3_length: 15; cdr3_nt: TGTGCCAGCTCACCTACTTCCGGAGTCGGCTACGAGCAGTACTTC; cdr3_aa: CASSPTSGVGYEQYF
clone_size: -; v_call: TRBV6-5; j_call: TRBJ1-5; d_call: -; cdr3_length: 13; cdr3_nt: TGTGCCAGCAGTTACTCCAGTAATCAGCCCCAGCATTTT; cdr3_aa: CASSYSSNQPQHF
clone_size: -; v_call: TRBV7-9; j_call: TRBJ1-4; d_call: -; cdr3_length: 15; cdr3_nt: TGTGCCAGCAGCCCCAGGGCTACGGCTAATGAAAAACTGTTTTTT; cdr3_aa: CASSPRATANEKLFF
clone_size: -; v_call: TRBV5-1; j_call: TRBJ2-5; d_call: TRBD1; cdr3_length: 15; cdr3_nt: TGCGCCAGCAGCTTGGACTGGGGACAGGCCGAGGCCCAGTACTTC; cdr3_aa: CASSLDWGQAEAQYF
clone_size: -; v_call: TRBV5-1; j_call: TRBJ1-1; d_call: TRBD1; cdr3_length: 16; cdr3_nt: TGCGCCAGCAAACGGGACAGGGGCATCATGAACACTGAAGCTTTCTTT; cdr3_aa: CASKRDRGIMNTEAFF
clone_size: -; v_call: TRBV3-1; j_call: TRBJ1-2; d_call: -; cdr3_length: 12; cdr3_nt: TGTGCCAGCAGCCAGGACACAGTGGGCTACACCTTC; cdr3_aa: CASSQDTVGYTF
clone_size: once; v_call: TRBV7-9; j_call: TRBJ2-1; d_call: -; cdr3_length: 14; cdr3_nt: TGTGCCAGCAACTTCGCCACCCTCTACAATGAGCAGTTCTTC; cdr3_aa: CASNFATLYNEQFF
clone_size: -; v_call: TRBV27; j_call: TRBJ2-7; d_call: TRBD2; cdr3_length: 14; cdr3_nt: TGTGCCAGCAGCCCCTGGCGGGAGCACCACGAGCAGTACTTC; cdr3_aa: CASSPWREHHEQYF
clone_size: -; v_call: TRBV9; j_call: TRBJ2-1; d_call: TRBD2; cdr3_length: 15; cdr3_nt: TGTGCCAGCAGCGTAACGACTAGCGGCTACATTGAGCAGTTCTTC; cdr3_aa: CASSVTTSGYIEQFF
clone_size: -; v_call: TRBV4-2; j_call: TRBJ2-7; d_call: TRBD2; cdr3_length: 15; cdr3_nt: TGTGCCAGCAGCCAAGAATCCCTAGCGGGACGCGAGCAGTACTTC; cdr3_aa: CASSQESLAGREQYF
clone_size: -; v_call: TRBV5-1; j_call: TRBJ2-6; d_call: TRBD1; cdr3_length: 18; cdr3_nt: TGCGCCAGCAGCTTGGACGGGACAGGGAACTCTGGGGCCAACGTCCTGACTTTC; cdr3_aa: CASSLDGTGNSGANVLTF
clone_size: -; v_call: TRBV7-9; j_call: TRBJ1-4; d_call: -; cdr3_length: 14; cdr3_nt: TGTGCCAGCAGCTCCACAGGTTTTAATGAAAAACTGTTTTTT; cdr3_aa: CASSSTGFNEKLFF
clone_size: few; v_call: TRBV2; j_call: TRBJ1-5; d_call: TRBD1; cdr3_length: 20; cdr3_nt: TGTGCCAGCAGCCTAGGGATTGGACAGGCGGATCCACTTAGCAATCAGCCCCAGCATTTT; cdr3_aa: CASSLGIGQADPLSNQPQHF
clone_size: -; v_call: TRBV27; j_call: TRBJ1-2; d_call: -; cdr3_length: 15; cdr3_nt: TGTGCCAGCAGTAACTCAGGGGCGGGTGACTATGGCTACACCTTC; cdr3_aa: CASSNSGAGDYGYTF
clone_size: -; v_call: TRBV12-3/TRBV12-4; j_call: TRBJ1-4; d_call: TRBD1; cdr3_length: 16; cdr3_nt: TGTGCCAGCAGTGAGGGACAGGTGACCCCTAATGAAAAACTGTTTTTT; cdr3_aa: CASSEGQVTPNEKLFF
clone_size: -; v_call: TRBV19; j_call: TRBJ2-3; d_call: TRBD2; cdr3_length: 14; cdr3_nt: TGTGCCAGTAGTTTGGTTAGCGGGGCAGGTACGCAGTATTTT; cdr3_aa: CASSLVSGAGTQYF
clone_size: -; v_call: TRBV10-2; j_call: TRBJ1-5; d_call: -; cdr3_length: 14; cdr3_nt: TGCGCCAGCAGAGCCGGGACAAGAAATCAGCCCCAGCATTTT; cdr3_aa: CASRAGTRNQPQHF
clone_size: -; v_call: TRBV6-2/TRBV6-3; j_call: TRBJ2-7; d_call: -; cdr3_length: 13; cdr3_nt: TGTGCCAGCAGTTGGCAGGGTGCCTACGAGCAGTACTTC; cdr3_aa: CASSWQGAYEQYF
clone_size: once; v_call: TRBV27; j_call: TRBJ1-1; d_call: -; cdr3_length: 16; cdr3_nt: TGTGCCAGCAGTTTCCTCCGACGGGGGGAGAACACTGAAGCTTTCTTT; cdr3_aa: CASSFLRRGENTEAFF
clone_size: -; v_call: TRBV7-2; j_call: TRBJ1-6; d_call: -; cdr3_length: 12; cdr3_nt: TGTGCCAGCACCGAGGGTGTTTCACCCCTCCACTTT; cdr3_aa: CASTEGVSPLHF
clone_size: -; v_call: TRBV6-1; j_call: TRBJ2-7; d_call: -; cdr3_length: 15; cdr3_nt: TGTGCCAGCGGCTACTTAGCGGAAAGTAACTACGAGCAGTACTTC; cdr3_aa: CASGYLAESNYEQYF
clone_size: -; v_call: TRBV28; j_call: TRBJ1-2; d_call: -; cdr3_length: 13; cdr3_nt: TGTGCCAGCAGAGTATCAACCTCCTATGGCTACACCTTC; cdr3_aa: CASRVSTSYGYTF
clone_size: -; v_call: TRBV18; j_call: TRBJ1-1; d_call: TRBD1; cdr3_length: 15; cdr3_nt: TGTGCCAGCTCACCAGGGACAGGGCAGAACACTGAAGCTTTCTTT; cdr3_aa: CASSPGTGQNTEAFF
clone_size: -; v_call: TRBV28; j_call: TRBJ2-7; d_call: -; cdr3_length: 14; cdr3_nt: TGTGCCAGCAGTGTCTTGGGCAGGGGCGACGAGCAGTACTTC; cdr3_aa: CASSVLGRGDEQYF
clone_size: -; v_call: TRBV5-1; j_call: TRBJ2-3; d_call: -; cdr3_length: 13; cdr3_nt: TGCGCCAGCAGCTTATATGTTACAGATACGCAGTATTTT; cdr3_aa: CASSLYVTDTQYF
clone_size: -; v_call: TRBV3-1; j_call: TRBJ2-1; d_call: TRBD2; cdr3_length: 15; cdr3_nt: TGTGCCAGCAACCGTGGGACTAGCGGGAGACATGAGCAGTTCTTC; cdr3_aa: CASNRGTSGRHEQFF
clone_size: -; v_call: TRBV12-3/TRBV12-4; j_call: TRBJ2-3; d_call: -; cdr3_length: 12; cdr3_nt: TGTGCCAGCAGTTTCAGCACAGATACGCAGTATTTT; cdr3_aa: CASSFSTDTQYF
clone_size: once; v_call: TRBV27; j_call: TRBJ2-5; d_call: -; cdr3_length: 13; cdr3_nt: TGTGCCAGCAGTTTAGTAGCGTGGGAGACCCAGTACTTC; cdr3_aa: CASSLVAWETQYF
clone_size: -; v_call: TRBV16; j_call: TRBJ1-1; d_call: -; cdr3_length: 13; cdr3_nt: TGTGCCAGCAGCCAATCTGCGTCCCTAGAAGCTTTCTTT; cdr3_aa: CASSQSASLEAFF